Below are 22 T cell receptor beta chains sequenced from a single sample in a study of T cells in localized non-small cell lung cancer. TCRdb's copy holds only in-frame clones and misses some; the assay was immunoSEQ multiplex PCR. Here the sample spans roughly 38,000 clones, more than 70% being singletons. The sequencing used peripheral blood, collected before any cancer treatment. Every receptor here comes from a female donor older than 55 with stage I squamous cell lung carcinoma.

This sequence joins TRBV7-9 and TRBJ2-3, with D perhaps matching TRBD1 (6 bases). The V end was cut by 3 bases, the J end by 0 bases, with 10 bases between. Looked up from germline, CDR1 is SEHNR and CDR2 is FQNEAQ (reference sequence). The CDR3 is 15 amino acids. The CDR3 reads CASSLQGMSTDTQYF. For the CDR3, the DNA is TGTGCCAGCAGCTTGCAGGGGATGAGCACAGATACGCAGTATTTT.

The chain links TRBV6-6 to TRBJ1-1; D perhaps matches TRBD1 (6 bases). CDR3 length: 14 residues. V lost 2 bases, J lost 11 bases, and 18 bases lay in between. Germline CDR1 is MNHNY and CDR2 is SVGAGI (reference sequence). CDR3 region: CASSYHPSQGSAFF. CDR3 sequence (DNA): TGTGCCAGCAGTTACCATCCGTCGCAGGGGTCGGCTTTCTTT.

The chain employs TRBV7-6 and TRBJ2-7; the D is unclear. The CDR3 sequence is 15 residues long. Germline V CDR1 and CDR2: SGHVS, FNYEAQ. Trimming took off 1 base at V and 2 bases at J, with 12 bases between the two ends. In DNA, the CDR3 is TGTGCCAGCAGCTTAGATCCGGGTAGCACCTACGAGCAGTACTTC. Its translation is CASSLDPGSTYEQYF.

This chain joins TRBV7-8 and TRBJ2-3; 8 positions match TRBD1. This CDR3 contains 15 residues. Trimming at V came to 5 bases and at J to 2 bases, leaving 6 bases not matched to a gene. CDR1 SGHVS and CDR2 FQNEAQ come from the germline V gene. Here the CDR3 DNA reads TGTGCCAGCAGCCATAGGACAGGGTTCACAGATACGCAGTATTTT. Its protein is CASSHRTGFTDTQYF.

This chain connects TRBV4-1 to TRBJ1-2; TRBD1 might be the D (5 bases). From germline, CDR1 is MGHRA and CDR2 YSYEKL. The CDR3 covers 14 residues. The V and J ends lost 4 bases and 7 bases respectively, with 16 bases between them. The CDR3 spells CASSREQGSSGYTF. The CDR3 DNA is TGCGCCAGCAGCCGGGAGCAGGGTTCATCTGGCTACACCTTC.

V gene TRBV7-6 combines with J gene TRBJ2-2; TRBD1 matches at 7 bases. V shed 3 bases and J 4 bases; nucleotides not matched to a gene: 2. CDR1 and CDR2 from the germline V gene are SGHVS and FNYEAQ. The CDR3 runs 14 residues. CDR3 DNA: TGTGCCAGCAGCTTGTCAGGGGGCACCGGGGAGCTGTTTTTT. Encoded protein: CASSLSGGTGELFF.

The gene calls are TRBV6-1 and TRBJ2-7, with 7 bases lining up with TRBD2. The germline V gene has CDR1 MNHNS and CDR2 SASEGT. The length of the CDR3 is 14 residues. Trimming took 6 bases from V and 0 from J; bases not matched to a gene: 5. The CDR3 sequence: CASSRGGSSYEQYF. The CDR3 nucleotides are TGTGCCAGCAGCCGTGGCGGGAGCTCCTACGAGCAGTACTTC.

The chain employs TRBV11-1 and TRBJ2-1; 11 nucleotides line up with TRBD2. From germline, CDR1 is SGHAT and CDR2 FQDESV (reference sequence). V shed 1 base and J 5 bases; nucleotides not matched to a gene: 4. The CDR3 totals 16 residues. Here the CDR3 reads CASSLGGSGRDNEQFF. As DNA, the CDR3 is TGTGCCAGCAGCTTAGGGGGTAGCGGGAGGGACAATGAGCAGTTCTTC.

The rearrangement links TRBV15 to TRBJ2-3; D call uncertain. CDR1 and CDR2 from the germline V gene are LNHNV and YYDKDF (reference sequence). Trimming removed 0 bases from V and 0 bases from J, with 10 bases in between. The CDR3 totals 16 residues. CDR3 loop: CATSRDNGISTDTQYF. In DNA, the CDR3 is TGTGCCACCAGCAGAGATAACGGTATTAGCACAGATACGCAGTATTTT. The full variable domain, its missing parts supplied by reference TRBV15 and TRBJ2-3, is DAMVIQNPRYQVTQFGKPVTLSCSQTLNHNVMYWYQQKSSQAPKLLFHYYDKDFNNEADTPDNFQSRRPNTSFCFLDIRSPGLGDTAMYLCATSRDNGISTDTQYFGPGTRLTVL.

This clone occurred once. The chain has TRBV27 and TRBJ1-5, with 7 bases lining up with TRBD1. From germline, CDR1 is MNHEY and CDR2 SMNVEV (reference sequence). V trimming: 1 base; J trimming: 0 bases; junction bases outside the gene matches: 12. The CDR3 has 19 residues. The CDR3 here is CASSLYPPGGRYSNQPQHF. Here the CDR3 DNA reads TGTGCCAGCAGTTTATACCCCCCAGGGGGAAGGTATAGCAATCAGCCCCAGCATTTT.

V gene TRBV2 combines with J gene TRBJ1-4; TRBD1 might be the D (5 bases). CDR1 and CDR2 from the germline V gene are SNHLY and FYNNEI. Trimming removed 3 bases at V and 8 bases at J, with 16 bases between. This CDR3 spans 15 amino acids. CDR3 nucleotide sequence: TGTGCCAGCAGTGAGGGAGGTACAGGAGGGGAAAAACTGTTTTTT. This encodes CASSEGGTGGEKLFF.

V gene TRBV5-6 combines with J gene TRBJ2-5; TRBD2 aligns across 12 bases. The V and J ends lost 4 bases and 3 bases, in that order; junction bases with no gene match: 7. This CDR3 contains 16 residues. Looked up from germline, CDR1 is SGHDT and CDR2 is YYEEEE. Here the CDR3 reads CASSKRLAGEKETQYF. For the CDR3, the DNA is TGTGCCAGCAGCAAAAGACTAGCGGGAGAGAAAGAGACCCAGTACTTC.

The chain employs TRBV5-4 and TRBJ2-1; tentative D call: TRBD2 (6 bases). V was clipped by 2 bases and J by 7 bases, with 19 bases between them. The CDR3 totals 16 residues. Germline CDR1 reads SGHNT; CDR2 reads YYREEE (reference sequence). The chain's CDR3 is CASSLALTGEGNEQFF. DNA of the CDR3: TGTGCCAGCAGCTTAGCTCTGACGGGAGAGGGGAATGAGCAGTTCTTC.

V is TRBV10-1 and J is TRBJ2-7, with D unresolved. V lost 0 bases to trimming and J lost 1 base, with 13 bases between them. This CDR3 is 16 amino acids long. The germline V gene has CDR1 WNHNN and CDR2 SYGVQD (reference sequence). The CDR3 nucleotides are TGCGCCAGCAGTGAGTCGGGCCAGCGACCGTCCTACGAGCAGTACTTC. This translates into CASSESGQRPSYEQYF.

The chain uses TRBV2 and TRBJ2-1, with TRBD1 matching 7 bases. Germline V CDR1 and CDR2: SNHLY, FYNNEI. Trimming removed 7 bases from V and 5 bases from J; junction bases left unmatched: 11. The CDR3 has 15 amino acids. CDR3 bases: TGTGCCAGCATCAAAGAGGGACAGTCCCACAATGAGCAGTTCTTC. Translating it yields CASIKEGQSHNEQFF. Variable domain in full (rest from reference TRBV2 and TRBJ2-1): EPEVTQTPSHQVTQMGQEVILRCVPISNHLYFYWYRQILGQKVEFLVSFYNNEISEKSEIFDDQFSVERPDGSNFTLKIRSTKLEDSAMYFCASIKEGQSHNEQFFGPGTRLTVL.

The chain joins TRBV5-4 to TRBJ2-7, with D possibly matching TRBD1 (5 bases). The CDR3 loop spans 14 amino acids. V lost 4 bases to trimming and J lost 3 bases, with 14 bases between them. Germline V gene sequence: CDR1 SGHNT, CDR2 YYREEE (reference sequence). The CDR3 loop reads CASSLRGPIYEQYF. In DNA, the CDR3 is TGTGCCAGCAGCCTTAGGGGCCCCATCTACGAGCAGTACTTC.

The V and J genes are TRBV5-1 and TRBJ2-2; 7 bases are a match to TRBD2. This CDR3 has 15 residues. Germline assignment: CDR1 SGHRS and CDR2 YFSETQ. Trimming cost V 4 bases and J 3 bases; bases outside gene matches: 6. The CDR3: CASSLGAGDTGELFF. In nucleotides, the CDR3 is TGCGCCAGCAGCCTTGGGGCGGGAGACACCGGGGAGCTGTTTTTT.

The genes are TRBV6-5 and TRBJ2-2; D is unclear. The CDR3 totals 12 residues. Germline CDR1 MNHEY, CDR2 SVGAGI. V was cut by 4 bases and J by 2 bases, with 2 bases left in between. The CDR3 DNA sequence: TGTGCCAGCAGTTCAAACACCGGGGAGCTGTTTTTT. Encoded protein: CASSSNTGELFF.

This sequence joins TRBV18 and TRBJ2-2; no reliable D call. Trimming took off 4 bases at V and 6 bases at J, with 6 bases between the two ends. This CDR3 spans 12 amino acids. In germline, CDR1 is KGHSH, CDR2 LQKENI. CDR3 coding DNA: TGTGCCAGCTCACTTCAACCCGGGGAGCTGTTTTTT. Protein: CASSLQPGELFF.

The V call is TRBV11-2, the J call TRBJ2-1; 7 bases fit TRBD2. The CDR3 runs 15 residues. V was pared by 7 bases and J by 5 bases, with 11 bases of the junction left unmatched. Germline-derived CDR1 and CDR2 are SGHAT and FQNNGV. CDR3 amino acids: CASTLWGGEHNEQFF. DNA for the CDR3: TGTGCCAGCACCCTCTGGGGGGGGGAACACAATGAGCAGTTCTTC.

This clone rates as medium-sized. V usage is TRBV7-8 and J usage is TRBJ1-2, with 9 bases lining up with TRBD1. This CDR3 comprises 14 residues. J gave up 5 bases and V 4 bases, and 5 bases lay outside the gene matches. Germline lookup yields CDR1 SGHVS and CDR2 FQNEAQ. The CDR3 coding sequence is TGTGCCAGCAGCTCCACAGGGGGCCGGTATGGCTACACCTTC. Amino acids: CASSSTGGRYGYTF.

The J gene is TRBJ1-6, the V gene TRBV30, with no clear D. CDR1 is GTSNPN and CDR2 is SVGIG in the germline V gene (reference sequence). The CDR3 consists of 14 residues. The V end was cut by 6 bases, the J end by 6 bases, with 15 bases between. The CDR3 DNA reads as TGTGCCTGCAAACCGGGCTTGGGTAATTCACCCCTCCACTTT. It encodes CACKPGLGNSPLHF.